The clone carrying this TCR beta chain came up many times. What it binds is not known. The sample is drawn from a study of glioma-infiltrating T cells. Germline loops: CDR1 MDHEN, CDR2 SYDVKM. This CDR3 is built from 15 residues. Germline trimming cut 5 bases from V and 5 bases from J; bases unmatched to any gene: 11. TCR alpha and beta CDR3 regions were amplified from RNA using iRepertoire nested multiplex PCR. Input was roughly 85-400 ng of tissue mRNA or PBMC total RNA. TCRdb analysed the multiplex PCR reads with MiXCR anew, one entry per CDR3 protein. This sample has roughly 190,000 distinct CDR3 sequences, with roughly 32% found just once. Study-wide results and limits: Tissue-blood divergence was below expectation in non-neoplastic patients, above in gliomas.

The chain links TRBV28 to TRBJ1-1, with 7 nucleotides matching TRBD1. Sequenced input: glioma tissue, nonneoplastic brain tissue, or PBMCs (not recorded which). The clonotype originates from a human donor with low-grade glioma or glioblastoma, undergoing nonglioma brain surgery, or in good health (not recorded which). The DNA of the CDR3 is TGTGCCAGCAGTGTGACAGGGAGCGGAGGGACTGAAGCTTTCTTT. Protein product: CASSVTGSGGTEAFF.